This T cell receptor beta chain was documented in a study of cytomegalovirus exposure and HLA in healthy donors. Healthy bone marrow donors made up the cohort. Study-wide findings and caveats: Researchers reported in a later analysis that a missense DCLRE1C variant was tied to TCR beta V- and J-gene trimming. Sequencing had likely introduced a cluster of highly shared sequence variants as an artifact.

Points on this clone: Its antigen remains unidentified.

Germline V CDR1 and CDR2: MNHEY, SVGAGI. The CDR3 sequence is 14 residues long. Trimming shortened V by 6 bases and J by 1 base, and 12 bases separated the two germline ends. The PCR made use of 60 Vbeta and 13 Jbeta primers. The assay was immunoSEQ multiplex PCR, and TCRdb's table has in-frame clones only and misses some. In the table there are about 150,000 clones, roughly 80% of which are singletons. The V call is TRBV6-5, the J call TRBJ2-5, with D uncertain. This clonotype was obtained from a woman between 35 and 50 years old in good health and CMV-seronegative. The specimen sequenced was PBMCs. The CDR3 loop is CASSYHNLQETQYF. Here the CDR3 DNA reads TGTGCCAGCAGCTATCATAACCTCCAAGAGACCCAGTACTTC.